The 15 T cell receptor beta chains below all came from one sample that was sequenced in a study of shared clonotypes between healthy human individuals. The protocol was immunoSEQ multiplex PCR, while the TCRdb copy is restricted to in-frame clones and leaves out a portion. The sample consists of around 2,000,000 clones, approximately 94% of them appearing once. Terminally differentiated effector memory CD45RA+ cells were left out of the naive CD8 fraction, which was CD45RO-negative and positively selected for CCR7. Material for sequencing was naive CD8+ T cells from PBMCs. Source of these receptors: a young man in good health. Some clones in this sample may be carry-over from other donors' samples.

The V call is TRBV9, the J call TRBJ2-1; 9 positions agree with TRBD2. The CDR3 covers 18 residues. Trimming at V came to 4 bases and at J to 5 bases, leaving 16 bases not matched to a gene. Germline CDR1 SGDLS, CDR2 YYNGEE. The CDR3 reads CASSTSREGVLGHNEQFF. As DNA, the CDR3 is TGTGCCAGCAGCACTTCGCGGGAGGGCGTACTTGGGCACAATGAGCAGTTCTTC.

The chain couples TRBV13 to TRBJ1-5; a possible D gene is TRBD1 (5 bases). The germline gives CDR1 PRHDT, CDR2 FYEKMQ (reference sequence). Trimming stripped 0 bases from V and 8 bases from J, with 14 bases between. This CDR3 has 15 amino acids. CDR3 residues: CASSLGRDSKEPQHF. CDR3 in DNA: TGTGCCAGCAGCTTAGGCCGCGACAGTAAGGAGCCCCAGCATTTT.

This clone was seen a handful of times. The genes are TRBV7-9 and TRBJ2-1, with 15 bases fitting TRBD2. Germline assignment: CDR1 SEHNR and CDR2 FQNEAQ (reference sequence). There are 14 residues in the CDR3. J lost 9 bases, V lost 5 bases, and 2 bases had no gene match. The CDR3 DNA sequence: TGTGCCAGCAGCCCGGGACTAGCGGGAGGTGAGCAGTTCTTC. Translated, it gives CASSPGLAGGEQFF.

This chain uses TRBV4-1 with TRBJ2-5; 7 positions agree with TRBD1. The DNA end favors TRBJ2-7, so the J call may be wrong. The V gene's germline CDR1 is MGHRA and CDR2 YSYEKL. The CDR3 is 15 amino acids. The CDR3 region has the DNA TGCGCCAGCAGCCTGATTTTTGACAGGGTTTACGAGCAGTACTTC. Its translation is CASSLIFDRVYEQYF.

This clone was seen once. The rearrangement links TRBV19 to TRBJ2-1; no definite D call. Trimming removed 0 bases at V and 6 bases at J, with 21 bases between. Germline CDR1 reads LNHDA; CDR2 reads SQIVND (reference sequence). The CDR3 is 18 amino acids. In DNA, the CDR3 is TGTGCCAGTAGTATAGATGGGCCCGGCCTAGTTTGGGTCAATGAGCAGTTCTTC. Translated, it gives CASSIDGPGLVWVNEQFF.

This clone was recorded only once. The CDR3 nucleotides are TGCGCCAGCAGCTGGGGGGACTCCGGGGCGGGCGAGCAGTACTTC. This gives the protein CASSWGDSGAGEQYF. The chain is built from TRBV5-1 and TRBJ2-7; tentative D call: TRBD2 (6 bases). Deletions cut 3 bases from V and 6 bases from J, with 19 bases between. Germline lookup yields CDR1 SGHRS and CDR2 YFSETQ. The CDR3 has 15 residues. Drawing the rest from reference TRBV5-1 and TRBJ2-7, the complete variable domain is KAGVTQTPRYLIKTRGQQVTLSCSPISGHRSVSWYQQTPGQGLQFLFEYFSETQRNKGNFPGRFSGRQFSNSRSEMNVSTLELGDSALYLCASSWGDSGAGEQYFGPGTRLTVT.

This clone was counted a single time. V and J are TRBV10-3 and TRBJ2-3; tentative D call: TRBD2 (5 bases). CDR3 length equals 16 residues. Germline V gives CDR1 ENHRY, CDR2 SYGVKD. V was clipped by 0 bases and J by 1 base, with 11 bases between them. The CDR3: CAISESRGLGTDTQYF. CDR3 sequence (DNA): TGTGCCATCAGTGAGTCTCGCGGGCTCGGCACAGATACGCAGTATTTT.

This sequence joins TRBV19 and TRBJ2-7; no clear D gene. Per germline, CDR1 LNHDA and CDR2 SQIVND (reference sequence). The CDR3 consists of 13 residues. The ends were cut back, 9 bases at V and 1 base at J, with 13 bases in the middle. The CDR3 DNA follows: TGTGCCAGCGAACCGGACGGTTCCTACGAGCAGTACTTC. Protein: CASEPDGSYEQYF.

The genes are TRBV5-1 and TRBJ2-7; D is possibly TRBD1 (5 bases). The CDR3 is 15 residues long. Per germline, CDR1 SGHRS and CDR2 YFSETQ. Trimming shortened V by 0 bases and J by 3 bases, and 13 bases separated the two germline ends. The chain's CDR3 is CASSLDRRPFYEQYF. Here the CDR3 DNA reads TGCGCCAGCAGCTTGGACAGGCGTCCCTTCTACGAGCAGTACTTC.

The chain couples TRBV5-1 to TRBJ2-6; tentatively, D is TRBD2 (6 bases). V lost 7 bases to trimming and J lost 1 base, with 15 bases between them. The germline V gene has CDR1 SGHRS and CDR2 YFSETQ. This CDR3 is 16 amino acids long. CDR3 nucleotide sequence: TGCGCCAGCTCGACGGGGACTTCTTCTGGGGCCAACGTCCTGACTTTC. The encoded protein is CASSTGTSSGANVLTF.

This chain connects TRBV7-9 to TRBJ2-7, with D perhaps TRBD1 (6 bases). CDR3 length: 14 residues. With 5 bases removed from V and 6 bases from J, the gap between germline ends came to 17 bases. Per germline, CDR1 SEHNR and CDR2 FQNEAQ (reference sequence). The CDR3 DNA is TGTGCCAGCAGCCCTCTGGACAGCTCGGCCGAGCAGTACTTC. It codes for CASSPLDSSAEQYF. Full variable domain (remainder filled in from reference TRBV7-9 and TRBJ2-7): DTGVSQNPRHKITKRGQNVTFRCDPISEHNRLYWYRQTLGQGPEFLTYFQNEAQLEKSRLLSDRFSAERPKGSFSTLEIQRTEQGDSAMYLCASSPLDSSAEQYFGPGTRLTVT.

The chain recombines TRBV12-5 with TRBJ1-5; D uncertain. Trimming removed 1 base at V and 4 bases at J, with 5 bases between. The CDR3 loop spans 13 amino acids. In germline, CDR1 is LGHNT, CDR2 FRNRAP. CDR3 residues: CASGLGLNQPQHF. The CDR3 coding sequence is TGTGCTAGTGGTTTGGGTCTTAATCAGCCCCAGCATTTT.

The genes are TRBV5-1 and TRBJ2-1, with D uncertain. The CDR3 covers 13 residues. Deletions cut 1 base from V and 5 bases from J, with 7 bases between. Germline CDR1 is SGHRS and CDR2 is YFSETQ. CDR3 coding DNA: TGCGCCAGCAGCTTGTTCGGAAACAATGAGCAGTTCTTC. Protein sequence: CASSLFGNNEQFF.

The rearrangement joins TRBV27 to TRBJ2-7; 11 nucleotides line up with TRBD2. Germline lookup yields CDR1 MNHEY and CDR2 SMNVEV (reference sequence). The CDR3 contains 15 residues. Trimming took 5 bases from V and 2 from J; bases not matched to a gene: 5. CDR3 residues: CASSVGTSGAYEQYF. CDR3 DNA: TGTGCCAGCAGTGTTGGGACTAGCGGCGCCTACGAGCAGTACTTC.

J is TRBJ1-2 and V is TRBV30; unclear D gene. From germline, CDR1 is GTSNPN and CDR2 SVGIG (reference sequence). Trimming took off 3 bases at V and 7 bases at J, with 6 bases between the two ends. This CDR3 is built from 10 residues. Written as DNA, the CDR3 is TGTGCCTGGAGAGAGGGTGGCTACACCTTC. It translates to CAWREGGYTF. Looking up the rest from reference TRBV30 and TRBJ1-2 gives the full variable domain: SQTIHQWPATLVQPVGSPLSLECTVEGTSNPNLYWYRQAAGRGLQLLFYSVGIGQISSEVPQNLSASRPQDRQFILSSKKLLLSDSGFYLCAWREGGYTFGSGTRLTVV.